The clone carrying this T cell receptor beta chain was seen repeatedly, ten times or more. Its antigen is still unknown. RNA transcripts provided the source from which TCR beta CDR3 regions were amplified. TCR CDR3 regions were first amplified by RT-PCR with HTBI primers. TCRdb re-analysed the multiplex PCR reads in MiXCR, keeping a single row per CDR3 protein. The data hold 600,000 or so distinct CDR3 sequences, with 13% to 15% observed a single time. Enrolled ophthalmopathy patients presented with a Clinical Activity Score of at least 3, a NOSPECS grade of at least 4, and disease duration under 3 months. Uncontrolled infection, other autoimmune disease, pregnancy and lactation each barred patients from inclusion. This sample holds PBMCs from less than 11 ml fresh peripheral blood. This sample is drawn from a study of T cells in Graves' hyperthyroidism and ophthalmopathy. Study findings and constraints: Using 13 V-J features, a model discriminated ophthalmopathy from stable hyperthyroidism.

Deletions cut 5 bases from V and 6 bases from J, with 8 bases between. CDR1 and CDR2 from the germline V gene are SGHVS and FQNEAQ. The CDR3 is 12 residues long. Sequencing was done on a sample of blood. This clonotype was obtained from a woman between 45 and 60 years old with Graves' ophthalmopathy. The genes are TRBV7-8 and TRBJ1-5; D is ambiguous. The CDR3 here is CASSHSAQPQHF. The DNA of the CDR3 is TGTGCCAGCAGCCACTCGGCTCAGCCCCAGCATTTT.